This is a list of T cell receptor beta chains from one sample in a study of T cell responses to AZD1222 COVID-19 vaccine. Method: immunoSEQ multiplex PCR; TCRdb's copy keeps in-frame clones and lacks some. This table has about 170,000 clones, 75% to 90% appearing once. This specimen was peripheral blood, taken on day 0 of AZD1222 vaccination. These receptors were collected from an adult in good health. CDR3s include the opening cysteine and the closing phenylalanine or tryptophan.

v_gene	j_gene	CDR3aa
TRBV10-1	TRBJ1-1	CASSDPGQGLEAFF
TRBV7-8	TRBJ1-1	CASSLGFGGVNTEAFF
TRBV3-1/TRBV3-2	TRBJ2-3	CASSQEGAGPRMGTQYF
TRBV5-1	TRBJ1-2	CASSLSNRGVGYGYTF
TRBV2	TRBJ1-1	CASPRGDTEAFF
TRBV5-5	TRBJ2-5	CASSLVSLGETQYF
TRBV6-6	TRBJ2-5	CASSYLGTDQETQYF
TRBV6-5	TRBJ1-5	CASSHRGLNQPQHF
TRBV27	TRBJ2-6	CASSFVGAAGANVLTF
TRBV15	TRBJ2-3	CATSSREATSKDTQYF
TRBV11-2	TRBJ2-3	CASSRADTQYF
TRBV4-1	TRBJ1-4	CASSPTDKDSEKLFF
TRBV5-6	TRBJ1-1	CASSSSIMGGLAFF
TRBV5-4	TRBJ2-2	CASSLEAGNAGELFF
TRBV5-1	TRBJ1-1	CASPDEGALLGGPEAFF
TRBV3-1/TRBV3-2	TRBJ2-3	CASSHRTDTQYF
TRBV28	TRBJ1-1	CASRVEMNTEAFF
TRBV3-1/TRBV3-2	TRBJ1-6	CASSQDLSRGRTLHF
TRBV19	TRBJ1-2	CASSTRQGREGYTF
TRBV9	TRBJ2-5	CASSPGLAGGKETQYF
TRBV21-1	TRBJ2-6	CASSKGRGNPSSGANVLTF
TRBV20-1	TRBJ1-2	CSATSGGYTF
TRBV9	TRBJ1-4	CASSVAKGGQPEKLFF
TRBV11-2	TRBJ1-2	CASSLGAGGTF
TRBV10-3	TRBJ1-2	CAISDPSVGDLGYTF
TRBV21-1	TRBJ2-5	CASSKRTSGQETQYF
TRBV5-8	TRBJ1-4	CASSLRQTGAQNEKLFF
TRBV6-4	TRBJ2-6	CASSPYYSGANVLTF
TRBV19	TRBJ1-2	CASSIENYGYTF
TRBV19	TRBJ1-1	CASSSELATVRETEAFF
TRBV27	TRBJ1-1	CASSLYSSGTEAFF
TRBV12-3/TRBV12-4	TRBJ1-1	CASSVDRGGRAFF
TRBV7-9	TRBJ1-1	CASSVGMNTEAFF
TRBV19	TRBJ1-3	CASSNPSRVGNTIYF
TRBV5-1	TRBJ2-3	CASSSGTGSGWDTQYF
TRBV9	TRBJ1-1	CASSVVGGPGSEAFF
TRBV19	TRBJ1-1	CASTQTGSGNTEAFF
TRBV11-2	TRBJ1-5	CASSLALNQDQPQHF
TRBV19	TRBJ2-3	CASTDTSTDTQYF
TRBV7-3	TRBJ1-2	CASSWDRGYGYTF
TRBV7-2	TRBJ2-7	CASSVRLAGVLLYEQYF
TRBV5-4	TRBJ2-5	CASTNMGGAQETQYF
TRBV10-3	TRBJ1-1	CAISDVGSLTVWNTEAFF
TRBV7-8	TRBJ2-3	CASSRLGGGASTDTQYF
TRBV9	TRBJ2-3	CASSVGSTDTQYF
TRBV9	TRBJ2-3	CASSVEGTPTDTQYF
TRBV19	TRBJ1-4	CASSIDVTGAREVRF
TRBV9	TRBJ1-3	CASTQGRGSGNTIYF
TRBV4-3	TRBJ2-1	CASSGTVSYNEQFF
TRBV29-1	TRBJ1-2	CSVVGGDAPNYGYTF
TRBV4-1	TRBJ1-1	CASSQDPKPPVF
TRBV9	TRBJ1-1	CASSPGPRMATEAFF
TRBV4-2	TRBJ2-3	CASSPDSSFGERDTQYF
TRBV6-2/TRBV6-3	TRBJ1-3	CASSAGQGLGNTIYF